The rows below give T cell receptor beta chains drawn from one sample of a study of blood T cell repertoires in COVID-19. Profiled with immunoSEQ multiplex PCR; TCRdb holds only in-frame clones, not every one. This table has tens of thousands of clones, approximately 89% appearing once. The sequencing input was peripheral blood. The receptors were gathered from a human donor with acute or convalescent COVID-19. The donor label of this sample is uncertain. Both conserved end residues are part of each CDR3. The D gene is left open where the match is weak. The size entry is marked missing in some rows and otherwise reads once, few, many or a size class.

NA,TRBV3-1/TRBV3-2,NA,TRBJ1-3,15,CASSHRRGTGNTIYF,TGTGCCAGCAGCCACCGTAGAGGGACTGGAAACACCATATATTTT
NA,TRBV10-3,NA,TRBJ2-7,12,CAISEQSYEQYF,TGTGCCATCAGTGAACAGTCGTACGAGCAGTACTTC
TRBD1,TRBV6-5,once,TRBJ2-1,13,CASSYDRGNEQFF,TGTGCCAGCAGTTACGACAGGGGCAATGAGCAGTTCTTC
NA,TRBV7-9,NA,TRBJ1-1,15,CASSPDKGKKSEAFF,TGTGCCAGCAGCCCAGACAAGGGGAAAAAATCTGAAGCTTTCTTT
NA,TRBV19,NA,TRBJ1-1,16,CASSEGIRGMAPEAFF,TGTGCCAGTAGTGAAGGCATCCGGGGAATGGCCCCTGAAGCTTTCTTT
TRBD2,TRBV7-9,NA,TRBJ2-7,17,CASSLGGAGGPQREQYF,TGTGCCAGCAGCTTAGGGGGCGCGGGGGGGCCCCAACGGGAGCAGTACTTC
NA,TRBV5-6,NA,TRBJ2-5,12,CASSPRVETQYF,TGTGCCAGCAGCCCTCGGGTCGAGACCCAGTACTTC
NA,TRBV2,NA,TRBJ2-4,15,CASSLGGLAKNIQYF,TGTGCCAGCAGCCTCGGCGGACTAGCCAAAAACATTCAGTACTTC
NA,TRBV19,NA,TRBJ2-1,18,CASSIESASASSYNEQFF,TGTGCCAGTAGTATTGAATCGGCCTCGGCTAGCTCCTACAATGAGCAGTTCTTC
TRBD2,TRBV2,NA,TRBJ2-1,18,CASSPTSGGHTRNNEQFF,TGTGCCAGCAGCCCCACTAGCGGGGGGCATACCCGGAACAATGAGCAGTTCTTC
TRBD1,TRBV10-3,once,TRBJ1-4,15,CAIRPTGVGNEKLFF,TGTGCCATCAGGCCGACAGGGGTCGGAAATGAAAAACTGTTTTTT
NA,TRBV6-2/TRBV6-3,NA,TRBJ1-1,15,CASSRLGGRNTEAFF,TGTGCCAGCAGTCGACTTGGGGGCCGGAACACTGAAGCTTTCTTT
NA,TRBV7-9,NA,TRBJ2-1,14,CASSRVQVRNEQFF,TGTGCCAGCAGCAGAGTCCAGGTTCGCAATGAGCAGTTCTTC
NA,TRBV7-9,NA,TRBJ2-3,14,CASSLEGSTDTQYF,TGTGCCAGCAGCTTGGAGGGCTCCACAGATACGCAGTATTTT
NA,TRBV19,NA,TRBJ2-3,11,CASESTGPLYF,TGTGCCAGCGAGTCCACAGGGCCGCTGTATTTT